This TCR beta chain was sequenced during a study of CD8+ T cells in alopecia areata (dated by TCRdb to about 2018). Regarding the study in general: Treated patients were enrolled in an open-label pilot trial of oral tofacitinib at 5 to 10 mg twice daily for moderate-to-severe alopecia areata. Tofacitinib was administered for 6 to 18 months, and 6 months of follow-up off drug were then conducted to assess delayed response and recurrence. The SALT score, which quantifies the percentage of affected scalp surface area, was used to measure disease severity in treated patients. To study T cell clonal expansion in alopecia areata, the researchers applied high-throughput TCRbeta sequencing to both the C3H/HeJ mouse model and human patients. On the human side, TCRbeta sequencing was run on scalp tissue and on sorted CD4+ and CD8+ peripheral blood T cells from healthy controls and from alopecia areata patients with either patchy or totalis/universalis disease. Patients on tofacitinib were biopsied at baseline and after 4 and 24 weeks of treatment, and several of the patients also had a later scalp biopsy. Clonality in the scalp was compared among normal scalp (n=4), patchy alopecia areata scalp (n=8), and alopecia totalis/universalis scalp (n=8). RNA was obtained with the PAXgene miRNA kit for fixed scalp, the miRNeasy kit for PBMCs, and the RNeasy kit for mouse skin. immunoSEQ multiplex PCR using 35 Vbeta forward primers and 13 Jbeta reverse primers was used to amplify TCRbeta CDR3 regions. Broader findings and caveats from the paper: Resident alphabeta T cells in normal human skin are also sequenced, complicating scalp TCR repertoire analysis, unlike mouse skin dominated by gammadelta T cells. During tofacitinib treatment, many expanded lesional clones stuck around in both scalp and blood, and this persistence may partly explain why relapse happens after treatment is stopped. Compared with normal scalp, lesional scalp had higher clonality and more expanded CD8+ clones, particularly in alopecia totalis/universalis, a pattern that suggests antigenic drive. Scalp clonality and the number of expanded CD8+ clones among the top 100 scalp clones were significantly decreased by tofacitinib. Shared TCR sequences between patients were less evident than in mice, which may be partly attributable to HLA diversity in the patient population. Because the treated cohort was small and included a single nonresponder, larger studies are needed to assess links between baseline CD8+ expansion and response.

Libraries were made using the immunoSEQ multiplex PCR assay. To provide template for TCR sequencing, every sample had RNA extracted and reverse transcribed into cDNA. First-strand cDNA was synthesized with SuperScript III using a 2:1 mix of oligo-dT and random hexamers. A synthetic immune receptor repertoire was used to gauge amplification bias, and whatever bias remained was removed computationally. Per the source publication's procedure: After raw reads were preprocessed to remove errors, the CDR3 was defined following IMGT conventions as running from the conserved cysteine to phenylalanine. Clonality was computed by normalizing Shannon entropy by log2 of the number of productive unique TCRs and subtracting the result from 1. Scalp TCRbeta sequences were cross-referenced with sorted blood CD4 and CD8 repertoires so that the CD4 or CD8 identity of scalp clones could be inferred. TCRdb obtained this table from immuneACCESS and retained in-frame rearrangements with V and J assigned. These tables miss some clones; where compared with another copy, unresolved V genes account for less than half of the shortfall, and the remainder is unexplained. V, J and clone size reflect that table, while D and trimming were determined from the DNA. The sample table shows about 140,000 clones, and about 86% are seen once. The ten largest clones take up roughly an eighth of the sample.

What the time point label conveys for this sample: about four weeks on oral tofacitinib. Explained via the paper, the treatment or condition label denotes: oral pan-JAK inhibitor, 5-10 mg twice daily. From alopecia areata patients, peripheral blood was collected along with lesional scalp punch biopsies. After PBMCs were isolated by density centrifugation and stained for CD3, CD4 and CD8, a FACSAria was used to sort CD4+ and CD8+ T cells. Taken from the germline V gene, the CDR1 and CDR2 loops are SGDLS and YYNGEE. The CDR3 numbers 12 residues from cysteine through phenylalanine. Just the 36-base CDR3 DNA is kept, in frame starting at base 1. V is pared back by 0 bases and J by 8 bases, with 5 bases lying between the germline termini. A note on this clone: Its antigen remains undetermined. No clone much larger than this one lies a single base away; base qualities are absent.

The sequence was obtained from a human donor with alopecia areata. The chain is assembled from TRBV9 and TRBJ2-2, with the D gene too uncertain to name. The material sequenced was CD8+ T cells sorted from blood, taken at week 4, from a patient treated with tofacitinib. The encoded CDR3 is CASSVEMGELFF. The nucleotides read TGTGCCAGCAGCGTAGAGATGGGGGAGCTGTTTTTT.